Sequencing of this T cell receptor (beta chain) was carried out in a study of blood T cell repertoires in COVID-19. Trimming pared 0 bases from V and 8 bases from J, leaving 11 bases between. The germline gives CDR1 SGHRS, CDR2 YFSETQ. This CDR3 is 14 amino acids long. TCRdb's table, derived via immunoSEQ multiplex PCR, lists solely in-frame clones and lacks some. Of 150,000 to 200,000 clones listed, approximately 90% are singletons. The chain couples TRBV5-1 to TRBJ1-4; the D gene is possibly TRBD1 (5 bases). This receptor was taken from a man in his 70s with active or convalescent COVID-19. Sequencing was performed on peripheral blood. Here the CDR3 reads CASSLDLWGEKLFF. The CDR3 DNA sequence: TGCGCCAGCAGCTTGGACCTGTGGGGCGAAAAACTGTTTTTT.